This T cell receptor beta chain was identified during a study of T cells after posttransplantation cyclophosphamide. The table lists this clone with a count of one. No antigen is known for it. Sequencing was performed with immunoSEQ multiplex PCR; in TCRdb, only in-frame clones are kept and a portion is missing. The sample has roughly 19,000 clones; approximately 92% are singletons. Control samples came 1 year after myeloablative marrow transplants with methotrexate plus calcineurin inhibitor. Germline values: CDR1 SQVTM, CDR2 ANQGSEA. The CDR3 has 12 residues. V shed 3 bases and J 7 bases; nucleotides not matched to a gene: 2. Regarding the study as a whole: Blood and skin or GI T cell repertoires showed limited TRB overlap.

The specimen was PBMCs, collected roughly 390 days after allogeneic stem cell transplant with calcineurin inhibitor and methotrexate. V usage is TRBV29-1 and J usage is TRBJ2-1, with TRBD1 identical over 8 bases. This TCR derives from a female patient aged 30 to 40 who received an allogeneic stem cell transplant from an unrelated donor, was CMV-positive, and had acute and chronic GVHD. Some T cells may have originated in the graft donor. The CDR3, as DNA: TGCAGCGTTGAGGGACAGGTAAATGAGCAGTTCTTC. It yields the protein CSVEGQVNEQFF.